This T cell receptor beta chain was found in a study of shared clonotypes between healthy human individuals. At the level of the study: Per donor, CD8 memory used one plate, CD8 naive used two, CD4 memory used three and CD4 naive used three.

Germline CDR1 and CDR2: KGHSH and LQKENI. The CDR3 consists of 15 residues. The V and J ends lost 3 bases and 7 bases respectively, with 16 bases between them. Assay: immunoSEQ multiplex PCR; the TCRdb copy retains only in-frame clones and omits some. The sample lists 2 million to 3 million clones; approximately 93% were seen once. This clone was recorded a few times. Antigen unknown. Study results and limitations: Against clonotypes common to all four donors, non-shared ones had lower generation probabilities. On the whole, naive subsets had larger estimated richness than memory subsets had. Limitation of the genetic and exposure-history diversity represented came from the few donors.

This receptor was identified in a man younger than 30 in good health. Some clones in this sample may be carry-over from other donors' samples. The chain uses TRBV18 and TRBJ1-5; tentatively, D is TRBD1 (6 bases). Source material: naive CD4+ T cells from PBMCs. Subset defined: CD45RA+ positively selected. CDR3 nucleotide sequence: TGTGCCAGCTCACCGAGCAGGGGCGGGATCCAGCCCCAGCATTTT. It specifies CASSPSRGGIQPQHF. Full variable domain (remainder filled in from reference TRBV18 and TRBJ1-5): NAGVMQNPRHLVRRRGQEARLRCSPMKGHSHVYWYRQLPEEGLKFMVYLQKENIIDESGMPKERFSAEFPKEGPSILRIQQVVRGDSAAYFCASSPSRGGIQPQHFGDGTRLSIL.